This T cell receptor (beta chain) was obtained from a study of cytomegalovirus exposure and HLA in healthy donors (dated 2017 in TCRdb). Looking at the study overall: According to an earlier analysis of several hundred of the donors, 150 million to 200 million T cells yielded some 110 million unique TCR beta sequences and about 300 Gb of sequence data. An early release covering approximately 600 HLA-typed donors comprised 250 to 350 gigabases of sequencing data and 65 million to 100 million unique TCR sequences. Among the approximately 420 genotyped donors, about 85% belonged to the genetic ancestry cluster associated with self-reported Caucasian donors. The study aimed to test whether cataloging public T cell receptors could reveal signatures of past pathogen exposure. The study profiled the T cell repertoires of 500 to 800 subjects by immunosequencing and related them to cytomegalovirus serostatus. Besides the first cohort of about 730 subjects, a separate validation cohort made up of some 110 different subjects was used. To predict cytomegalovirus infection status, the study brought together high-throughput TCR immunosequencing, statistical association of individual TCRs with disease status, and machine learning. To study patterns of TCR occurrence, a later analysis re-analyzed previously published TCR beta repertoires from around 670 donors and added high-resolution HLA genotyping. The later analysis used no new phenotypic data to find candidate immune exposures, relying instead on TCR beta sequences and their occurrence across donors. To decide whether each TCR beta V gene segment behaved as functional or pseudogenic, an earlier analysis of some 600 of the donors relied on high-throughput TCR beta sequencing. Alongside the repertoire data, information on donor age, sex, ethnicity and CMV serostatus was compiled. In a later genetic analysis, genome-wide SNP genotypes for about three fifths of the 666 donors were used, and that subset was treated as a discovery cohort. Every repertoire in the discovery cohort had been generated on one and the same sequencing platform. Class I and class II HLA loci were covered by the typing at four-digit resolution. Typing coverage varied by locus: about 629-630 donors for A, B, C, DRB1 and DQB1; roughly 500 for DQA1; about 590 for DPA1; approximately 490 for DPB1. Roughly 5 DR-DQ haplotypes were treated as single units for association and clustering because of strong linkage in the cohort. Among 398 genotyped donors of the cohort, an average of roughly 230,000 unique TCR beta nucleotide sequences was sequenced per donor, of which roughly 17% were non-productive. Overall study results and their limits: The authors suggested that the approach could potentially be generalized to other disease states and immunological phenotypes. CMV serostatus was the only immune exposure information available for the cohort. Because counts were too low, 15 to 20 rarely observed V segments, including chromosome 9 orphons, were left out of the earlier analysis of roughly 600 of the donors. An association between a missense DCLRE1C variant and V-gene and J-gene trimming of TCR beta chains was found in a later genetic analysis and replicated in an independent cohort. A further reported finding was that TCR beta sequences accurately predicted the HLA-A and HLA-B alleles for most subjects in the first cohort. When HLA alleles, especially DR and DQ, strongly co-occurred, attributing TCR associations to individual alleles was difficult. Compared with the 666-donor mean, donors in an Asian-associated ancestry cluster had fewer N-insertions in productive TCRs, according to a later genetic analysis. A cluster of highly shared sequence variants was judged likely to represent a technical artifact of the sequencing pipeline. Presence/absence analyses assumed roughly uniform sequencing depth across donors, an assumption that may not hold. Most TCR sequences were observed very rarely across donors, whereas some public TCRs were present in many individuals. A later analysis found that TCR association rates varied across HLA loci, with DRB1 alleles showing the most associated TCRs and HLA-C alleles the fewest. The classifier was reported to diagnose cytomegalovirus status with high specificity and sensitivity in both the original and validation cohorts. Linkage disequilibrium might explain the correlated functional status among segregating V segments, but an unknown experimental factor could not be ruled out. The 87-base-pair reads could not distinguish some IMGT-functional V segments, including TRBV6-2 and TRBV6-3, so those segments were excluded. In a later analysis, some 18,000 TCR beta sequences were associated with specific HLA alleles at a false discovery rate of 0.05. Compared with equally common non-associated chains, HLA-associated TCR beta chains in a later analysis were more clonally expanded and had lower generation probabilities. Because HLA typing was missing for some donors at each locus, association tests included only the typed subset. Several of the top co-occurrence clusters appeared to be linked to parvovirus B19, influenza, CMV and Epstein-Barr virus, according to a later analysis. A later analysis found that most CMV-associated TCR beta chains appeared HLA-restricted, with HLA associations seemingly driven largely by CMV exposure. The study listed over 150 TCR beta chains as associated with cytomegalovirus. The cohort was sequenced for TCR beta chains only, and without alpha or paired-chain data the features that could be detected were limited. A few of the identified cytomegalovirus-associated TCR beta chains were confirmed in vitro to be specific for cytomegalovirus antigens. An earlier analysis of approximately 590 of the donors showed that most TCR beta V segments appeared in productive rearrangements either about 87% or about 30% of the time, which broadly matched IMGT annotations.

The cohort was made up of approximately 700 healthy bone marrow donors. At the time of sampling, all cohort members were nominally healthy, though unrecorded immune exposures were likely present. The donor tested CMV seronegative, placing the donor among the roughly 340 seronegative members of the cohort. Each donor provided a peripheral blood sample, and peripheral blood mononuclear cells were used for TCR beta sequencing. Genomic DNA extraction from the blood cell samples was performed with the Qiagen DNeasy Blood Extraction Kit. Library prep was done by the immunoSEQ multiplex PCR assay. The multiplex PCR relied on a mix of 60 forward primers for TCR Vbeta segments and 13 reverse primers for TCR Jbeta segments. The CDR3 region of rearranged TCR beta genes was amplified from genomic DNA with a multiplex PCR assay. The Illumina HiSeq System was used to sequence the amplified TCR beta libraries as 87-base-pair reads. The paper's processing steps were these. A later analysis counted some 80 million unique TCR beta chains across the 666 repertoires, and 9.5 million to 11 million of these chains were shared by at least two donors. Raw reads were error-corrected and collapsed into unique sequences with a nearest-neighbor algorithm that merged closely related sequences to remove PCR and sequencing errors. CDR3 sequences were aligned to IMGT reference sequences to assign V, D and J gene segments. Each retained sequence needed at least a six-nucleotide match to both a V gene segment and a J gene segment. Rearrangements were classified as productive when the CDR3 lacked stop codons and remained in frame with V and J, and all other rearrangements were classified as non-productive. Following IMGT convention, CDR3 was defined as the stretch from the second conserved V-encoded cysteine to the conserved J-encoded phenylalanine. In an earlier analysis of just under 600 of the donors, sequences lacking an unambiguous match to a single V gene segment were excluded. An earlier analysis of approximately 590 of the donors called V segments functional above 56.7% productive rearrangements and segregating when the between-donor standard deviation exceeded 5%. To diagnose cytomegalovirus status from the catalog of TCR beta chain sequences, a statistical classification framework was built. In a later analysis, V and J genes were assigned by comparing TCR nucleotide sequences against IMGT/GENE-DB human TR gene sequences. Using the TCRdist pipeline, a later analysis assigned CDR3 sequences along with most-parsimonious VDJ recombination scenarios. A later analysis defined each TCR beta chain by its CDR3 amino acid sequence plus V-gene family, and excluded reads lacking a unique V-gene family. A later analysis removed 592 highly shared, low-generation-probability nucleotide sequences to deal with suspected cross-contamination and a sequencing artifact. In a later analysis, a clonal expansion index was calculated for each public chain from normalized within-repertoire ranks of inferred template counts. In a later analysis, generation probabilities were computed with a VDJ recombination model fitted to out-of-frame rearrangements, and the resulting probabilities were checked against IGoR. In a later analysis, TCR-TCR, TCR-HLA and TCR-CMV co-occurrence was scored with hypergeometric tests, and a repertoire-size bias correction was applied to TCR pairs. False discovery rates were estimated in a later analysis by permuting HLA or CMV assignments 20 times. In a later analysis, co-occurring TCRs were grouped with DBSCAN, and TCRdist sequence similarity was added when clustering was performed within HLA-allele-positive subsets. For co-occurrence clustering, repertoires with fewer than 30,000 or more than 120,000 public chains were excluded, along with five repertoires with anomalous nucleotide sharing. What TCRdb holds here is the immuneACCESS table cut down to in-frame rearrangements. Part of the clones is not present; checked against another copy, under half of the missing clones reflect an unresolved V gene, and the others are unexplained. The V and J calls and the clone size are those of that table, but D and trimming were determined from the DNA. Within this sample are some 150,000 clones, with 75% to 80% of them counted one time only. Around 1.6% of the sample goes to the ten largest clones.

The CDR3 runs 15 residues from the cysteine to the phenylalanine. Of the read, only the CDR3 DNA is kept; its 45 bases are in frame from base 1. Reading the germline V gene (reference sequence) gives CDR1 MNHEY and CDR2 SMNVEV. The table lists this clone with a count of one. Its binding antigen is unknown. One end of the junction fails to match germline, which may point to a read error. This sequence originates from a female donor in good health and CMV-seronegative. The sequence links TRBV27 to TRBJ1-2; TRBD1 is a possible D gene, resting on 6 matching bases. Sequenced input: PBMCs. The CDR3 has the sequence CANSLSIQGTNGYTF. DNA sequence: TGTGCCAACAGTTTATCAATCCAGGGGACCAATGGCTACACCTTC.